This is a list of T cell receptor beta chains from one sample in a study of blood T cell repertoires in COVID-19. The data were produced by immunoSEQ multiplex PCR, yet TCRdb's version contains in-frame clones alone and is incomplete. The sample holds around 440,000 clones, around 88% seen once. Input material: peripheral blood. The receptors stem from a woman in her forties or fifties with COVID-19, enrolled during active disease. The CDR3 runs from the conserved cysteine through the conserved F or W. The order of the fields is V gene, D gene, J gene, clone size, CDR3 DNA, CDR3 protein. A D gene is named only where the DNA matches it firmly. The size field is filled for only some rows; it gives once, few, many or a size class.

TRBV5-5	TRBD1	TRBJ2-2	.	TGTGCCAGCAGCTTGGCCGGTTACAGGGGAACCGGGGAGCTGTTTTTT	CASSLAGYRGTGELFF
TRBV9	TRBD1	TRBJ2-2	.	TGTGCCAGCAGCGTAGCTCCAGGGGGCAGAGCCGGGGAGCTGTTTTTT	CASSVAPGGRAGELFF
TRBV5-4	.	TRBJ2-3	.	TGTGCCAGCAGCTTACGCGGGGGCCCAAACGGAAATACGCAGTATTTT	CASSLRGGPNGNTQYF
TRBV7-9	.	TRBJ2-3	once	TGTGCCAGCAGCACACAGGGGGGGCGCGGGGCAGATACGCAGTATTTT	CASSTQGGRGADTQYF
TRBV4-1	.	TRBJ1-5	few	TGCGCCAGCAGCCCAATGTGGGAGGACACTCAGCCCCAGCATTTT	CASSPMWEDTQPQHF
TRBV3-1/TRBV3-2	TRBD1	TRBJ1-2	.	TGTGCCAGCAGCCCCCAACAGGGGTACTATGGCTACACCTTC	CASSPQQGYYGYTF
TRBV30	.	TRBJ2-7	.	TGTGCCTGGAGTAGGGGCATGTCCGCCTACGAGCAGTACTTC	CAWSRGMSAYEQYF
TRBV19	TRBD1	TRBJ1-5	.	TGTGCCAGTAGTCCAGGGGGGACCTTTAGCAATCAGCCCCAGCATTTT	CASSPGGTFSNQPQHF
TRBV7-9	.	TRBJ2-5	.	TGTGCCAGCAGCCAAAAAGAGACCCAGTACTTC	CASSQKETQYF
TRBV5-1	TRBD1	TRBJ2-7	.	TGCGCCAGCAGCCCCGGGACAGGGCGCAACGAGCAGTACTTC	CASSPGTGRNEQYF
TRBV2	TRBD1	TRBJ1-5	.	TGTGCCAGCAGTGTACAGGGGGATAATCAGCCCCAGCATTTT	CASSVQGDNQPQHF